These T cell receptor beta chains were read from a single sample in a study of Graves' ophthalmopathy and Graves' hyperthyroidism. TCRdb reprocessed the multiplex PCR reads with MiXCR, giving one entry per CDR3 protein. The sample includes some 750,000 distinct CDR3 sequences, 35% to 50% of them seen just once. Sequenced sample: peripheral blood. The receptors here all came from an adult man with Graves' ophthalmopathy. The CDR3 runs from the conserved cysteine through the conserved F or W. The order of the fields is CDR3 length, clone size, J gene, D gene, V gene, CDR3 protein, CDR3 DNA. A D gene is named only where the DNA matches it firmly. Size values are once, few and many counts, or a class for expanded clones, and some rows have none.

len: 15; abundance: many; j_gene: TRBJ1-1; d_gene: TRBD1; v_gene: TRBV10-3; CDR3aa: CAISWGRGQSTEAFF; CDR3nt: TGTGCCATCTCCTGGGGCAGGGGGCAGAGCACTGAAGCTTTCTTT
len: 17; abundance: .; j_gene: TRBJ1-1; d_gene: .; v_gene: TRBV29-1; CDR3aa: CASSPPRAGARDTEAFF; CDR3nt: TGTGCCAGCTCACCACCGAGGGCTGGGGCTAGGGACACTGAAGCTTTCTTT
len: 17; abundance: .; j_gene: TRBJ2-7; d_gene: TRBD2; v_gene: TRBV11-2; CDR3aa: CASSDIKLAGSSYEQYF; CDR3nt: TGTGCCAGCAGTGATATAAAACTAGCGGGGAGCTCCTACGAGCAGTACTTC
len: 13; abundance: once; j_gene: TRBJ1-4; d_gene: .; v_gene: TRBV25-1; CDR3aa: CASSGARGEKLFF; CDR3nt: TGTGCCAGCAGTGGTGCCCGCGGTGAAAAACTGTTTTTT
len: 14; abundance: few; j_gene: TRBJ2-5; d_gene: .; v_gene: TRBV6-6; CDR3aa: CASSYAGVAETQYF; CDR3nt: TGTGCCAGCAGTTACGCAGGGGTTGCAGAGACCCAGTACTTC
len: 13; abundance: .; j_gene: TRBJ2-7; d_gene: .; v_gene: TRBV12-3/TRBV12-4; CDR3aa: CASKSLAGYEQYF; CDR3nt: TGTGCCAGCAAAAGTTTAGCAGGCTACGAGCAGTACTTC
len: 15; abundance: .; j_gene: TRBJ2-2; d_gene: .; v_gene: TRBV7-9; CDR3aa: CASSLAISDTGELFF; CDR3nt: TGTGCCAGCAGCTTGGCGATCAGCGACACCGGGGAGCTGTTTTTT
len: 14; abundance: many; j_gene: TRBJ2-5; d_gene: TRBD2; v_gene: TRBV10-2; CDR3aa: CASKRGGEVETQYF; CDR3nt: TGCGCCAGCAAGCGGGGGGGCGAGGTAGAGACCCAGTACTTC
len: 12; abundance: many; j_gene: TRBJ1-2; d_gene: .; v_gene: TRBV29-1; CDR3aa: CSVEEVREGYTF; CDR3nt: TGCAGCGTTGAAGAAGTGCGGGAAGGCTACACCTTC
len: 15; abundance: many; j_gene: TRBJ2-5; d_gene: .; v_gene: TRBV2; CDR3aa: CASSETWTAQETQYF; CDR3nt: TGTGCCAGCAGTGAAACCTGGACAGCTCAAGAGACCCAGTACTTC
len: 13; abundance: .; j_gene: TRBJ1-5; d_gene: .; v_gene: TRBV20-1; CDR3aa: CSAKFSANQPQHF; CDR3nt: TGCAGTGCTAAATTCAGCGCCAATCAGCCCCAGCATTTT
len: 17; abundance: .; j_gene: TRBJ2-2; d_gene: .; v_gene: TRBV7-7; CDR3aa: CASSLELGGAVTGELFF; CDR3nt: TGTGCCAGCAGCTTAGAATTGGGGGGCGCGGTCACCGGGGAGCTGTTTTTT
len: 13; abundance: few; j_gene: TRBJ1-2; d_gene: TRBD1; v_gene: TRBV2; CDR3aa: CASKDRGNYGYTF; CDR3nt: TGTGCCAGCAAGGACAGGGGTAACTATGGCTACACCTTC
len: 15; abundance: .; j_gene: TRBJ1-2; d_gene: TRBD1; v_gene: TRBV2; CDR3aa: CASSEQGAANYGYTF; CDR3nt: TGTGCCAGCAGTGAACAGGGGGCGGCTAACTATGGCTACACCTTC
len: 15; abundance: .; j_gene: TRBJ1-2; d_gene: .; v_gene: TRBV15; CDR3aa: CATSRVRGAPEGYTF; CDR3nt: TGTGCCACCAGCAGGGTCCGAGGGGCTCCCGAAGGCTACACCTTC
len: 14; abundance: .; j_gene: TRBJ2-5; d_gene: .; v_gene: TRBV20-1; CDR3aa: CSAQGGGILETQYF; CDR3nt: TGCAGTGCTCAGGGGGGGGGCATTCTAGAGACCCAGTACTTC
len: 15; abundance: .; j_gene: TRBJ2-7; d_gene: TRBD2; v_gene: TRBV20-1; CDR3aa: CSARGLAGDSYEQYF; CDR3nt: TGCAGTGCTAGGGGACTAGCGGGGGACTCCTACGAGCAGTACTTC
len: 14; abundance: few; j_gene: TRBJ1-3; d_gene: .; v_gene: TRBV2; CDR3aa: CASSEPGTGNTIYF; CDR3nt: TGTGCCAGCAGTGAGCCGGGGACTGGAAACACCATATATTTT
len: 15; abundance: .; j_gene: TRBJ2-7; d_gene: .; v_gene: TRBV19; CDR3aa: CASSIVGEGAYEQYF; CDR3nt: TGTGCCAGTAGTATTGTGGGGGAAGGAGCCTACGAGCAGTACTTC
len: 15; abundance: few; j_gene: TRBJ1-4; d_gene: .; v_gene: TRBV12-3/TRBV12-4; CDR3aa: CASSRETVTNEKLFF; CDR3nt: TGTGCCAGCAGTCGAGAAACAGTAACTAATGAAAAACTGTTTTTT
len: 14; abundance: many; j_gene: TRBJ1-2; d_gene: .; v_gene: TRBV7-6; CDR3aa: CASSLVRAPYGYTF; CDR3nt: TGTGCCAGCAGCTTGGTACGGGCACCCTATGGCTACACCTTC
len: 14; abundance: many; j_gene: TRBJ1-1; d_gene: .; v_gene: TRBV29-1; CDR3aa: CSANRGHLNTEAFF; CDR3nt: TGCAGCGCCAATAGGGGACACCTGAACACTGAAGCTTTCTTT
len: 15; abundance: .; j_gene: TRBJ2-5; d_gene: TRBD2; v_gene: TRBV7-9; CDR3aa: CASSSRTSGTETQYF; CDR3nt: TGTGCCAGCAGCTCCCGGACTAGCGGGACTGAGACCCAGTACTTC
len: 15; abundance: .; j_gene: TRBJ2-5; d_gene: .; v_gene: TRBV20-1; CDR3aa: CSAFLSSYPQETQYF; CDR3nt: TGCAGTGCTTTTCTAAGTTCTTACCCCCAAGAGACCCAGTACTTC
len: 18; abundance: few; j_gene: TRBJ2-2; d_gene: TRBD1; v_gene: TRBV24-1; CDR3aa: CATSDPKGTGVDTGELFF; CDR3nt: TGTGCCACCAGTGATCCGAAAGGGACAGGGGTGGACACCGGGGAGCTGTTTTTT
len: 15; abundance: .; j_gene: TRBJ2-2; d_gene: .; v_gene: TRBV25-1; CDR3aa: CASSSQGVDTGELFF; CDR3nt: TGTGCCAGTAGTTCACAGGGCGTCGACACCGGGGAGCTGTTTTTT
len: 14; abundance: few; j_gene: TRBJ2-7; d_gene: TRBD2; v_gene: TRBV10-3; CDR3aa: CASSYVGGEYEQYF; CDR3nt: TGTGCCAGCAGTTACGTCGGGGGGGAGTACGAGCAGTACTTC
len: 19; abundance: .; j_gene: TRBJ1-5; d_gene: .; v_gene: TRBV24-1; CDR3aa: CATSAPGIGQPYSNQPQHF; CDR3nt: TGTGCCACCAGTGCCCCGGGAATAGGACAGCCATATAGCAATCAGCCCCAGCATTTT
len: 13; abundance: .; j_gene: TRBJ2-2; d_gene: .; v_gene: TRBV19; CDR3aa: CASSFTRTGELFF; CDR3nt: TGTGCCAGTAGCTTTACCCGCACCGGGGAGCTGTTTTTT
len: 15; abundance: .; j_gene: TRBJ1-5; d_gene: .; v_gene: TRBV19; CDR3aa: CASSIDPGANQPQHF; CDR3nt: TGTGCCAGTAGTATAGATCCGGGGGCCAATCAGCCCCAGCATTTT
len: 14; abundance: .; j_gene: TRBJ2-5; d_gene: .; v_gene: TRBV13; CDR3aa: CASSVGRGGETQYF; CDR3nt: TGTGCCAGCAGCGTAGGCAGAGGGGGAGAGACCCAGTACTTC
len: 13; abundance: .; j_gene: TRBJ2-2; d_gene: .; v_gene: TRBV20-1; CDR3aa: CSAAGQRTGELFF; CDR3nt: TGCAGTGCCGCCGGCCAGCGGACCGGGGAGCTGTTTTTT
len: 17; abundance: .; j_gene: TRBJ1-5; d_gene: .; v_gene: TRBV7-9; CDR3aa: CASSYSILAGRDQPQHF; CDR3nt: TGTGCCAGCAGTTACTCTATCTTGGCAGGGCGGGATCAGCCCCAGCATTTT
len: 13; abundance: .; j_gene: TRBJ1-2; d_gene: TRBD1; v_gene: TRBV5-6; CDR3aa: CASSWTGSSGYTF; CDR3nt: TGTGCCAGCAGCTGGACAGGGAGTAGTGGCTACACCTTC
len: 15; abundance: .; j_gene: TRBJ1-5; d_gene: .; v_gene: TRBV7-9; CDR3aa: CASSRPKGGTETQHF; CDR3nt: TGTGCCAGCAGCCGACCGAAGGGGGGCACAGAGACCCAGCATTTT
len: 15; abundance: many; j_gene: TRBJ2-5; d_gene: TRBD2; v_gene: TRBV7-2; CDR3aa: CASSSRDYGIETQYF; CDR3nt: TGTGCCAGCAGTTCGCGGGACTATGGAATTGAGACCCAGTACTTC
len: 16; abundance: few; j_gene: TRBJ2-5; d_gene: TRBD1; v_gene: TRBV2; CDR3aa: CASSPGTGILQETQYF; CDR3nt: TGTGCCAGCAGTCCCGGGACAGGGATTCTCCAAGAGACCCAGTACTTC
len: 14; abundance: few; j_gene: TRBJ2-3; d_gene: TRBD2; v_gene: TRBV29-1; CDR3aa: CSVEAGGGGDTQYF; CDR3nt: TGCAGCGTTGAAGCGGGCGGGGGGGGAGATACGCAGTATTTT
len: 13; abundance: few; j_gene: TRBJ2-7; d_gene: .; v_gene: TRBV20-1; CDR3aa: CSVNHRESYEQYF; CDR3nt: TGCAGTGTAAACCACAGGGAGTCCTACGAGCAGTACTTC
len: 14; abundance: few; j_gene: TRBJ2-7; d_gene: TRBD2; v_gene: TRBV2; CDR3aa: CASGAGGPSYEQYF; CDR3nt: TGTGCCAGCGGGGCGGGAGGGCCATCCTACGAGCAGTACTTC
len: 10; abundance: .; j_gene: TRBJ1-1; d_gene: .; v_gene: TRBV25-1; CDR3aa: CASSPGEAFF; CDR3nt: TGTGCCAGCAGCCCAGGGGAAGCTTTCTTT
len: 15; abundance: once; j_gene: TRBJ1-4; d_gene: .; v_gene: TRBV12-3/TRBV12-4; CDR3aa: CASSFAGPINEKLFF; CDR3nt: TGTGCCAGCAGTTTCGCAGGGCCTATTAATGAAAAACTGTTTTTT
len: 13; abundance: .; j_gene: TRBJ1-2; d_gene: .; v_gene: TRBV29-1; CDR3aa: CSVVLAWGRGYTF; CDR3nt: TGCAGCGTTGTGCTAGCGTGGGGGCGCGGCTACACCTTC
len: 14; abundance: .; j_gene: TRBJ1-2; d_gene: .; v_gene: TRBV25-1; CDR3aa: CASSYRTVAHGYTF; CDR3nt: TGTGCCAGCAGTTACAGGACGGTCGCCCATGGCTACACCTTC
len: 16; abundance: few; j_gene: TRBJ2-5; d_gene: TRBD2; v_gene: TRBV9; CDR3aa: CASTPGLAGGQETQYF; CDR3nt: TGTGCCAGCACCCCGGGACTAGCGGGGGGACAAGAGACCCAGTACTTC
len: 13; abundance: .; j_gene: TRBJ1-2; d_gene: TRBD1; v_gene: TRBV20-1; CDR3aa: CSATGTDLYGYTF; CDR3nt: TGCAGTGCTACCGGGACAGATCTCTATGGCTACACCTTC
len: 17; abundance: .; j_gene: TRBJ1-5; d_gene: .; v_gene: TRBV10-2; CDR3aa: CASSQAPAINSNQPQHF; CDR3nt: TGCGCCAGCAGCCAAGCGCCAGCGATAAATAGCAATCAGCCCCAGCATTTT
len: 14; abundance: many; j_gene: TRBJ1-4; d_gene: TRBD1; v_gene: TRBV29-1; CDR3aa: CSVEDSGQGGKLFF; CDR3nt: TGCAGCGTTGAAGATTCGGGACAGGGGGGAAAACTGTTTTTT